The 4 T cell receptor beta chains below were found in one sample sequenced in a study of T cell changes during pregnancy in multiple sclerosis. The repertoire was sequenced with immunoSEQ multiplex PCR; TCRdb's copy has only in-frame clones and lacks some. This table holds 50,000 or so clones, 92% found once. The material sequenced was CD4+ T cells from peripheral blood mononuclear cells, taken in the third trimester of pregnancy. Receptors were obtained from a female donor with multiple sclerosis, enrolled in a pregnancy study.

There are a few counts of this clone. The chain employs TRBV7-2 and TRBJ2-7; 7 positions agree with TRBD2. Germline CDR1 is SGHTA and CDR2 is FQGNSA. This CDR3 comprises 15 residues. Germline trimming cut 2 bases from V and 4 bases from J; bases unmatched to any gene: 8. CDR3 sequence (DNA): TGTGCCAGCAGCTTACGCGGGGGACCCGCATACGAGCAGTACTTC. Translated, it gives CASSLRGGPAYEQYF.

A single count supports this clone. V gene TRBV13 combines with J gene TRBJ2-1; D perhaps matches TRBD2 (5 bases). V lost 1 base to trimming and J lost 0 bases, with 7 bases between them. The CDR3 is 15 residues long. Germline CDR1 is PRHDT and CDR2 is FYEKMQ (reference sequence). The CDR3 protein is CASSLAGGSYNEQFF. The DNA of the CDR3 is TGTGCCAGCAGCTTAGCCGGAGGCTCCTACAATGAGCAGTTCTTC. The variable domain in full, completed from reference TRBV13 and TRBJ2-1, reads AAGVIQSPRHLIKEKRETATLKCYPIPRHDTVYWYQQGPGQDPQFLISFYEKMQSDKGSIPDRFSAQQFSDYHSELNMSSLELGDSALYFCASSLAGGSYNEQFFGPGTRLTVL.

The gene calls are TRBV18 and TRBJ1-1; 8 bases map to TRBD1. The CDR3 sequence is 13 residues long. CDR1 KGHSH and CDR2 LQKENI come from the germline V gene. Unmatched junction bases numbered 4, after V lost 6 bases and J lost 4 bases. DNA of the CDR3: TGTGCCAGCTCCTCCGACAGGGGCACTGAAGCTTTCTTT. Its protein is CASSSDRGTEAFF.

CDR3 coding DNA: TGTGCCAGCAGCCAAGATACGTGGAGAGATGGCTACACCTTC. It yields the protein CASSQDTWRDGYTF. The V gene is TRBV5-4, the J gene TRBJ1-2; D is undetermined. Trimming took 4 bases from V and 6 from J, leaving 16 bases between them. In germline, CDR1 is SGHNT, CDR2 YYREEE (reference sequence). The CDR3 length is 14 residues.